These 12 T cell receptor beta chains originate from one sample sequenced in a study of blood T cell repertoires in COVID-19. Here immunoSEQ multiplex PCR was the method, and the copy in TCRdb shows in-frame clones only, minus some. This table holds approximately 310,000 clones, around 87% found once. Sequenced sample: peripheral blood. All receptors come from a man aged 50-60 years with active or convalescent COVID-19.

The chain joins TRBV29-1 to TRBJ2-2; TRBD1 aligns across 7 bases. V shed 7 bases and J 6 bases; nucleotides not matched to a gene: 11. CDR1 is SQVTM and CDR2 is ANQGSEA in the germline V gene. This CDR3 has 14 amino acids. This chain's CDR3 is CSGAQGYDAGELFF. For the CDR3, the DNA is TGCAGCGGAGCACAGGGGTACGACGCCGGGGAGCTGTTTTTT.

The chain uses TRBV5-1 and TRBJ1-2; 9 bases align to TRBD1. The trim removed 3 bases at V and 4 bases at J, leaving 4 bases unmatched. The CDR3 length is 14 residues. In germline, CDR1 is SGHRS, CDR2 YFSETQ. The CDR3 sequence: CASSSTGGVYGYTF. The CDR3 bases are TGCGCCAGCAGCTCTACAGGGGGCGTCTATGGCTACACCTTC.

The chain employs TRBV15 and TRBJ1-5, with D maybe TRBD1 (5 bases). The CDR3 has 15 residues. Trimming took off 8 bases at V and 1 base at J, with 15 bases between the two ends. Germline CDR1 reads LNHNV; CDR2 reads YYDKDF (reference sequence). The DNA for the CDR3 is TGTGCCACCGGGAGAGGGGCACAGAGCAATCAGCCCCAGCATTTT. As protein: CATGRGAQSNQPQHF.

This chain connects TRBV5-1 to TRBJ1-1; TRBD1 might be the D (6 bases). Germline V CDR1 and CDR2: SGHRS, YFSETQ. This CDR3 spans 15 amino acids. V was shortened by 2 bases and J by 1 base, with 12 bases between the two germline ends. In nucleotides, the CDR3 is TGCGCCAGCAGCTTAGCCGGGACATCGAACACTGAAGCTTTCTTT. Encoded protein: CASSLAGTSNTEAFF. Using reference TRBV5-1 and TRBJ1-1 for the parts outside the CDR3, the full variable domain is KAGVTQTPRYLIKTRGQQVTLSCSPISGHRSVSWYQQTPGQGLQFLFEYFSETQRNKGNFPGRFSGRQFSNSRSEMNVSTLELGDSALYLCASSLAGTSNTEAFFGQGTRLTVV.

The V call is TRBV28, the J call TRBJ1-5; D might be TRBD1 (5 bases). Germline V gene data show CDR1 as MDHEN and CDR2 as SYDVKM. The germline V and J ends were trimmed by 7 bases and 6 bases, with 13 bases remaining between them. The CDR3 has 13 residues. CDR3 amino acids: CASISQGGQPQHF. The CDR3 DNA reads as TGTGCCAGCATCTCCCAGGGAGGTCAGCCCCAGCATTTT.

The rearrangement uses TRBV18 and TRBJ1-2; D is undetermined. The CDR3 is made up of 13 amino acids. Germline loops: CDR1 KGHSH, CDR2 LQKENI. Trimming pared 6 bases from V and 10 bases from J, leaving 18 bases between. Written as DNA, the CDR3 is TGTGCCAGCTCCCCCATACCTAGTTCGGACTACACCTTC. Translating it yields CASSPIPSSDYTF. The whole variable domain, filled in from reference TRBV18 and TRBJ1-2, reads NAGVMQNPRHLVRRRGQEARLRCSPMKGHSHVYWYRQLPEEGLKFMVYLQKENIIDESGMPKERFSAEFPKEGPSILRIQQVVRGDSAAYFCASSPIPSSDYTFGSGTRLTVV.

This chain links TRBV27 with TRBJ2-1; 8 nucleotides line up with TRBD1. Germline values: CDR1 MNHEY, CDR2 SMNVEV (reference sequence). This CDR3 spans 15 amino acids. Trimming took 5 bases from V and 2 from J; bases not matched to a gene: 5. The CDR3 sequence: CASSLDRGAYNEQFF. In nucleotides, the CDR3 is TGTGCCAGCAGTCTTGACAGGGGCGCCTACAATGAGCAGTTCTTC.

CDR3 nucleotides: TGTGCCAGAAGCTTGGCAGGGGCGAACGACACTGAAGCTTTCTTT. This sequence encodes CARSLAGANDTEAFF. V gene TRBV5-3 combines with J gene TRBJ1-1; a weak D match, TRBD1 (6 bases). TRBV5-3 is noted as an ORF with a role that remains uncertain. Trimming pared 0 bases from V and 3 bases from J, leaving 12 bases between. The CDR3 loop spans 15 amino acids.

In the case of this clone: The same CDR3 is also encoded by other DNA sequences in this sample. The rearrangement joins TRBV28 to TRBJ1-6; 9 bases map to TRBD1. CDR1 MDHEN and CDR2 SYDVKM come from the germline V gene. The CDR3 is 15 amino acids. The J segment lost 5 bases and the V segment lost 5 bases, leaving 4 bases of the junction unmatched. The CDR3 DNA is TGTGCCAGCAGTACCCGGGACAGGGATAATTCACCCCTCCACTTT. Its translation is CASSTRDRDNSPLHF.

The chain has TRBV7-9 and TRBJ2-3, with TRBD2 as a possible D gene (5 bases). Germline CDR1 SEHNR, CDR2 FQNEAQ (reference sequence). The V and J ends lost 3 bases and 3 bases respectively, with 16 bases between them. The CDR3 has 16 residues. The CDR3 bases are TGTGCCAGCAGCTTGTTCGAGTCTAGCCCTACAGATACGCAGTATTTT. Amino acid sequence: CASSLFESSPTDTQYF.

The genes are TRBV2 and TRBJ2-1; a weak D match, TRBD1 (5 bases). V shed 8 bases and J shed 0 bases, with 17 bases lying between them. The CDR3 length is 16 residues. CDR1 and CDR2 (germline): SNHLY, FYNNEI. The CDR3 loop reads CASDFSGFSSYNEQFF. The CDR3 bases are TGTGCCAGCGATTTTTCAGGGTTTAGCTCCTACAATGAGCAGTTCTTC.

This chain uses TRBV6-5 with TRBJ1-3; 7 nucleotides align to TRBD1. The CDR3 sequence is 15 residues long. J lost 7 bases, V lost 7 bases, and 13 bases had no gene match. Germline lookup yields CDR1 MNHEY and CDR2 SVGAGI. CDR3 protein: CASNQGTEPRNTIYF. The CDR3 DNA reads TGTGCCAGCAACCAGGGGACAGAACCGCGGAACACCATATATTTT.